This TCR beta chain was recovered during a study of CD8 T cells in Susac syndrome. Points from the study as a whole: In its TCR sequencing and HLA analysis, the study acknowledged that the number of individuals was relatively small. Total CD8+ and CD8+ TEMRA repertoires contained roughly 15 and five Susac-specific public clones, respectively. In Susac syndrome, CD8+ expansion was highest in TEMRA and active disease.

CDR1 is GTSNPN and CDR2 is SVGIG in the germline V gene (reference sequence). Trimming took off 0 bases at V and 2 bases at J, with 11 bases between the two ends. This CDR3 contains 14 residues. On this clonotype itself: As yet, its antigen is unknown.

Random hexamers were used to reverse transcribe an amount of roughly 0.5 to 1 ug RNA. In TCRdb, the immunoSEQ multiplex PCR reads were re-called with MiXCR into one record per CDR3 protein. The repertoire holds around 150,000 distinct CDR3 sequences, with 85% to 95% as singletons. Both CD4+ and CD8+ T cells were negatively isolated, and TEMRA cells underwent FACS enrichment. The specimen was CD8+ T cells from PBMCs. This sequence was found in a human donor with Susac syndrome. V is TRBV30 and J is TRBJ2-7, with D tentatively TRBD2 (5 bases). In nucleotides, the CDR3 is TGTGCCTGGAGTGTACTAGGACGGCCCTACGAGCAGTACTTC. It is translated as CAWSVLGRPYEQYF.